The 21 T cell receptor beta chains below were found in one sample sequenced in a study of cytomegalovirus exposure and HLA in healthy donors. PCR amplification relied on 60 Vbeta primers (plus 13 Jbeta primers). The table came from immunoSEQ multiplex PCR; TCRdb's copy has only in-frame clones and leaves some out. The repertoire holds 100,000 to 150,000 clones, with around 74% as singletons. What was sequenced was PBMCs. Every receptor here comes from a woman aged 45-59 years in good health and CMV-seropositive.

This clone was picked up one time. The V gene is TRBV7-9, the J gene TRBJ2-7; 11 nucleotides align to TRBD2. Trimming took 11 bases from V and 4 from J; bases not matched to a gene: 7. Germline loops: CDR1 SEHNR, CDR2 FQNEAQ (reference sequence). This CDR3 contains 13 residues. The DNA of the CDR3 is TGTGCCGGCCTAACTAGCGGGGGATACGAGCAGTACTTC. The encoded protein is CAGLTSGGYEQYF.

The chain is built from TRBV5-4 and TRBJ2-3; 8 bases agree with TRBD1. This CDR3 is 14 amino acids long. Per the germline V gene, CDR1 is SGHNT and CDR2 is YYREEE (reference sequence). V lost 3 bases, J lost 7 bases, and 7 bases stayed unmatched. CDR3 nucleotides: TGTGCCAGCAGCTCCTGGGACAGGCAAAATACGCAGTATTTT. Translating gives CASSSWDRQNTQYF.

V gene TRBV15 combines with J gene TRBJ2-4; maybe TRBD2 (6 bases). The CDR3 contains 15 residues. V lost 3 bases and J 2 bases, leaving 11 bases between the germline ends. Germline V CDR1 and CDR2: LNHNV, YYDKDF (reference sequence). CDR3 amino acids: CATSRGEVTKNIQYF. The CDR3 DNA is TGTGCCACCAGCAGGGGGGAGGTAACCAAAAACATTCAGTACTTC.

The chain joins TRBV5-6 to TRBJ2-7; D gene ambiguous. The ends were cut back, 0 bases at V and 0 bases at J, with 4 bases in the middle. This CDR3 comprises 13 residues. Per the germline V gene, CDR1 is SGHDT and CDR2 is YYEEEE. The CDR3 sequence: CASSLAHSYEQYF. CDR3 in DNA: TGTGCCAGCAGCTTGGCCCACTCCTACGAGCAGTACTTC.

The CDR3 reads CAGRDFQDSPLHF. In DNA form, the CDR3 reads TGTGCCGGCCGGGACTTTCAGGATTCACCCCTCCACTTT. The rearrangement joins TRBV6-1 to TRBJ1-6; D perhaps matches TRBD1 (5 bases). The length of the CDR3 is 13 residues. CDR1 is MNHNS and CDR2 is SASEGT in the germline V gene. The ends were cut back, 11 bases at V and 8 bases at J, with 16 bases in the middle.

The chain is built from TRBV6-5 and TRBJ2-2; TRBD2 agrees at 9 bases. Germline assignment: CDR1 MNHEY and CDR2 SVGAGI. The CDR3 runs to 16 residues. The ends lost 2 bases at V and 6 bases at J; junction bases unmatched: 7. The CDR3 loop is CASSYPGLAGAGELFF. In nucleotides, the CDR3 is TGTGCCAGCAGTTACCCGGGACTAGCTGGGGCCGGGGAGCTGTTTTTT.

This clone has a single count. The chain carries TRBV7-2 and TRBJ2-5, with D unclear. The V gene lost 6 bases and the J gene lost 0 bases, with 11 bases spanning the gap. The CDR3 sequence is 14 residues long. Germline V gives CDR1 SGHTA, CDR2 FQGNSA. This CDR3 reads CASSLDWYQETQYF. The CDR3 nucleotides are TGTGCCAGCAGTCTAGACTGGTACCAAGAGACCCAGTACTTC.

This rearrangement joins TRBV10-2 to TRBJ2-3, with D unclear. This CDR3 has 11 amino acids. V was pared by 3 bases and J by 5 bases, with 3 bases between. Germline V gene data show CDR1 as WSHSY and CDR2 as SAAADI. The CDR3 nucleotides are TGCGCCAGCAGTGACGGAGATACGCAGTATTTT. Amino acid sequence: CASSDGDTQYF.

This chain links TRBV6-5 with TRBJ1-1; D is uncertain. The CDR3 contains 14 residues. Germline lookup yields CDR1 MNHEY and CDR2 SVGAGI. The ends were cut back, 2 bases at V and 6 bases at J, with 13 bases in the middle. CDR3 nucleotides: TGTGCCAGCAGTTACATCCGGGATGGCGCTGAAGCTTTCTTT. Translation: CASSYIRDGAEAFF.

The genes are TRBV6-5 and TRBJ2-1; D remains unclear. CDR3 length: 12 amino acids. Germline values: CDR1 MNHEY, CDR2 SVGAGI. Trimming shortened V by 2 bases and J by 7 bases, and 6 bases separated the two germline ends. In DNA form, the CDR3 reads TGTGCCAGCAGTTACCCCCCGAATGAGCAGTTCTTC. It codes for CASSYPPNEQFF.

The chain carries TRBV7-2 and TRBJ2-5, with a tentative D call TRBD1 (6 bases). The CDR3 has 14 residues. V dropped 6 bases and J dropped 0 bases, with 11 bases sitting between them. CDR1 and CDR2 (germline): SGHTA, FQGNSA. CDR3 loop: CASSRDRNQETQYF. CDR3 bases: TGTGCCAGCAGTCGAGACAGGAACCAAGAGACCCAGTACTTC. Based on the CDR3 plus reference TRBV7-2 and TRBJ2-5, the full variable domain is GAGVSQSPSNKVTEKGKDVELRCDPISGHTALYWYRQSLGQGLEFLIYFQGNSAPDKSGLPSDRFSAERTGGSVSTLTIQRTQQEDSAVYLCASSRDRNQETQYFGPGTRLLVL.

The chain is built from TRBV5-4 and TRBJ2-3, with TRBD2 identical over 11 bases. Germline V gene sequence: CDR1 SGHNT, CDR2 YYREEE (reference sequence). V shed 6 bases and J 0 bases; nucleotides not matched to a gene: 9. The CDR3 is 17 residues long. Written as DNA, the CDR3 is TGTGCCAGCAACTTAACACCTAGCGGGGGGAGCACAGATACGCAGTATTTT. As protein: CASNLTPSGGSTDTQYF. Based on the CDR3 plus reference TRBV5-4 and TRBJ2-3, the full variable domain is ETGVTQSPTHLIKTRGQQVTLRCSSQSGHNTVSWYQQALGQGPQFIFQYYREEENGRGNFPPRFSGLQFPNYSSELNVNALELDDSALYLCASNLTPSGGSTDTQYFGPGTRLTVL.

The chain joins TRBV6-6 to TRBJ2-1, with D possibly matching TRBD2 (5 bases). Germline CDR1 MNHNY, CDR2 SVGAGI (reference sequence). This CDR3 spans 13 amino acids. The V end lost 5 bases, the J end lost 9 bases, and 14 bases lay between the germline ends. The CDR3 DNA follows: TGTGCCAGCAGTAGCCCCGGCGGGCGTGAGCAGTTCTTC. Its protein product is CASSSPGGREQFF.

This sequence joins TRBV11-3 and TRBJ2-2, with TRBD2 matching over 8 bases. The CDR3 runs to 16 residues. CDR1 is SGHNT and CDR2 is YENEEA in the germline V gene. After removal of 6 bases from V and 4 bases from J, the junction contained 10 bases not matched to a gene. CDR3 bases: TGTGCCAGCAGTAGCCCACGGGGGGGCGGCACCGGGGAGCTGTTTTTT. Residues: CASSSPRGGGTGELFF.

This clone was seen a few times. The chain carries TRBV7-9 and TRBJ2-7; 15 bases fit TRBD2. The CDR3 consists of 17 residues. The ends lost 5 bases at V and 4 bases at J; junction bases unmatched: 9. CDR1 and CDR2 (germline): SEHNR, FQNEAQ (reference sequence). DNA of the CDR3: TGTGCCAGCAGCCGGACTAGCGGGGGGGCGGTCCTTTACGAGCAGTACTTC. Protein: CASSRTSGGAVLYEQYF.

There are a few counts of this clone. The rearrangement joins TRBV9 to TRBJ2-2, with TRBD2 as a possible D gene (5 bases). CDR3 length: 12 residues. Germline CDR1 is SGDLS and CDR2 is YYNGEE. Trimming took off 10 bases at V and 1 base at J, with 8 bases between the two ends. CDR3 region: CAGRGNTGELFF. The CDR3 nucleotides are TGTGCCGGTCGGGGGAACACCGGGGAGCTGTTTTTT.

In its sample, this clone was seen once. The chain recombines TRBV11-3 with TRBJ2-3, with 12 bases matching TRBD2. CDR3 length: 16 residues. Germline assignment: CDR1 SGHNT and CDR2 YENEEA. J gave up 0 bases and V 5 bases, and 3 bases lay outside the gene matches. Here the CDR3 reads CASSPGTSGSTDTQYF. CDR3 nucleotides: TGTGCCAGCAGCCCAGGGACTAGCGGGAGCACAGATACGCAGTATTTT. Together with reference TRBV11-3 and TRBJ2-3, the CDR3 gives the full variable domain: EAGVVQSPRYKIIEKKQPVAFWCNPISGHNTLYWYLQNLGQGPELLIRYENEEAVDDSQLPKDRFSAERLKGVDSTLKIQPAELGDSAVYLCASSPGTSGSTDTQYFGPGTRLTVL.

The genes are TRBV5-1 and TRBJ2-7, with D maybe TRBD2 (7 bases). The CDR3 has 18 residues. Per germline, CDR1 SGHRS and CDR2 YFSETQ. With 0 bases removed from V and 3 bases from J, the gap between germline ends came to 22 bases. CDR3 nucleotide sequence: TGCGCCAGCAGCTTGGCCGGGGCGTTCGGGGGAGGGGGCTACGAGCAGTACTTC. Translating it yields CASSLAGAFGGGGYEQYF.

The genes are TRBV2 and TRBJ2-2; the match to TRBD2 covers 8 bases. V dropped 2 bases and J dropped 6; count of bases not matched to a gene: 5. The CDR3 covers 15 residues. CDR1 is SNHLY, CDR2 FYNNEI, per germline. The CDR3 loop reads CASSELTGGSGELFF. CDR3 nucleotides: TGTGCCAGCAGTGAATTAACGGGAGGGTCCGGGGAGCTGTTTTTT.

Here the CDR3 DNA reads TGTGCCAGCAGCTCGTCTGGCGGGAATGGGAATCAGCCCCAGCATTTT. This codes for CASSSSGGNGNQPQHF. The chain links TRBV13 to TRBJ1-5; D call uncertain. Per the germline V gene, CDR1 is PRHDT and CDR2 is FYEKMQ (reference sequence). This CDR3 is built from 16 residues. Trimming shortened V by 4 bases and J by 4 bases, and 17 bases separated the two germline ends.

The gene calls are TRBV6-5 and TRBJ1-1, with D perhaps matching TRBD1 (5 bases). This CDR3 comprises 15 residues. V gave up 8 bases and J gave up 1 base, with 17 bases separating them. Germline V gene data show CDR1 as MNHEY and CDR2 as SVGAGI. Written as DNA, the CDR3 is TGTGCCAGCCGGCCGTGGGGACTGCAGAACACTGAAGCTTTCTTT. Translated, it gives CASRPWGLQNTEAFF.